This TCR beta chain was retrieved from a study of blood T cell repertoires in COVID-19. Study summary: Material from acute and convalescent COVID-19 was sourced from the United States, Italy and Spain.

Germline loops: CDR1 MDHEN, CDR2 SYDVKM. The CDR3 sequence is 13 residues long. With 6 bases removed from V and 6 bases from J, the gap between germline ends came to 11 bases. The table came from immunoSEQ multiplex PCR; TCRdb's copy has only in-frame clones and leaves some out. This table holds some 100,000 clones, roughly 70% found once. The receptor was derived from a man between 65 and 85 years old with COVID-19, enrolled during active disease. The gene calls are TRBV28 and TRBJ2-2, with TRBD1 as a possible D gene (5 bases). Sequences were obtained from peripheral blood. CDR3 DNA: TGTGCCAGCAGGTTAGCAGGGTCCGGGGAGCTGTTTTTT. It encodes CASRLAGSGELFF. Based on the CDR3 plus reference TRBV28 and TRBJ2-2, the full variable domain is DVKVTQSSRYLVKRTGEKVFLECVQDMDHENMFWYRQDPGLGLRLIYFSYDVKMKEKGDIPEGYSVSREKKERFSLILESASTNQTSMYLCASRLAGSGELFFGEGSRLTVL.